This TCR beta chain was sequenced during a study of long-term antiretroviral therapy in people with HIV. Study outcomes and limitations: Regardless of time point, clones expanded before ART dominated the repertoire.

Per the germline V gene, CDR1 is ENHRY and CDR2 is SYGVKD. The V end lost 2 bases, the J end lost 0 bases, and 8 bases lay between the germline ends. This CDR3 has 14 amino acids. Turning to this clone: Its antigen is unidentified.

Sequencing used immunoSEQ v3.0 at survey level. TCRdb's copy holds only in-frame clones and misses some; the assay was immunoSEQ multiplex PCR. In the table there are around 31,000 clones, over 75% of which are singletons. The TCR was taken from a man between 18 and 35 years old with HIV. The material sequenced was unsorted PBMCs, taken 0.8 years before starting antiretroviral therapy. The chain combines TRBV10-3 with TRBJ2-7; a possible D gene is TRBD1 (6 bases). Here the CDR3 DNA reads TGTGCCATCAGTGAGCTGGACAGCTCCTACGAGCAGTACTTC. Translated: CAISELDSSYEQYF.